This T cell receptor beta chain was sequenced in a study of cytomegalovirus exposure and HLA in healthy donors. For the study at large: Early release data held 80 million to 100 million unique TCRs from HLA-typed donors. Study results and limitations: The analysis excluded some indistinguishable V segments, including TRBV6-2 and TRBV6-3. The authors later linked a missense DCLRE1C variant to TCR beta V- and J-gene trimming. In a later analysis, common viral pathogens appeared linked to several of the most significant clusters.

Points on this clone: The antigen remains undetermined.

The PCR had 60 Vbeta and 13 Jbeta primers. The repertoire was sequenced with immunoSEQ multiplex PCR; TCRdb's copy has only in-frame clones and lacks some. The sample shows fewer than 150,000 clones, and roughly 2.5% sits with its ten largest clones. CDR3 length: 13 residues. CDR1 is SGHNT, CDR2 YENEEA, per germline. Trimming took off 3 bases at V and 3 bases at J, with 8 bases between the two ends. The sequence was obtained from a man in his forties or fifties in good health and CMV-seronegative. Material for sequencing was PBMCs. V usage is TRBV11-3 and J usage is TRBJ1-1; D is ambiguous. For the CDR3, the DNA is TGTGCCAGCAGCTTTAGCGGGCACACTGAAGCTTTCTTT. It encodes CASSFSGHTEAFF.